Included here is one T cell receptor beta chain sequence, with context. The target antigen is unknown. The entry originates in a study of post-analysis software for immune sequencing data. General study findings and limits: TRBV segments more frequent in patients than in controls numbered a few and included TRBV5-6, TRBV5-1 and TRBV20-1. Normalized Chao1 diversity in multiple sclerosis patients fell significantly below that of controls. Strong co-clustering by F measure was seen for same-batch samples.

The J segment lost 0 bases and the V segment lost 9 bases, leaving 12 bases of the junction unmatched. Germline-derived CDR1 and CDR2 are KGHSH and LQKENI. This CDR3 has 17 amino acids. Presence of unique molecular identifiers characterized the TCR beta cDNA libraries. T cells numbering about 0.85 to 11 million yielded cDNA molecules that totaled roughly 0.5 million. TCRdb independently ran MiXCR on the PCR reads; one entry per CDR3 protein. The sample lists more than 450,000 distinct CDR3 sequences; around a third were seen once. The V call is TRBV18, the J call TRBJ1-1, with TRBD1 matching over 11 bases. The sequenced sample was blood. This receptor was obtained from a girl aged 2 to 17 with multiple sclerosis. The CDR3 reads CASLRTGGVGMNTEAFF. DNA of the CDR3: TGTGCCAGTCTCCGGACAGGGGGCGTTGGAATGAACACTGAAGCTTTCTTT.